What follows are 32 T cell receptor beta chains derived from one specimen sequenced in a study of identifying expanded T cells in peripheral blood. Repertoires were generated with immunoSEQ multiplex PCR, while TCRdb's copy carries only in-frame clones and drops some. The sample shows about 94,000 clones, 70% to 90% of them seen only once. The sample comprised blood. These receptors were taken from a person between 18 and 75 years old in good health.

The chain uses TRBV15 and TRBJ2-3, with D possibly matching TRBD2 (6 bases). Germline CDR1 LNHNV, CDR2 YYDKDF (reference sequence). The CDR3 length is 15 residues. Trimming cost V 1 base and J 5 bases, with 13 bases left between them. DNA of the CDR3: TGTGCCACCAGCAGAGGTTTGGGGGGATTAGATACGCAGTATTTT. Its translation is CATSRGLGGLDTQYF.

This chain uses TRBV11-3 with TRBJ2-5; D unclear. The CDR3 runs to 13 residues. V shed 3 bases and J shed 5 bases, with 10 bases lying between them. The germline CDR1 and CDR2 sequences are SGHNT and YENEEA. This chain's CDR3 is CASSLNGAETQYF. CDR3 nucleotides: TGTGCCAGCAGCTTGAATGGAGCGGAGACCCAGTACTTC.

V is TRBV9 and J is TRBJ1-5; D gene uncertain. This CDR3 has 13 residues. Germline V gene data show CDR1 as SGDLS and CDR2 as YYNGEE. Between the trimmed V and J ends, which lost 4 bases and 4 bases, there was a span of 9 bases. The CDR3 loop is CASSIGVNQPQHF. The CDR3 bases are TGTGCCAGCAGCATCGGGGTTAATCAGCCCCAGCATTTT.

The chain carries TRBV5-6 and TRBJ1-1; D gene ambiguous. Trimming stripped 4 bases from V and 0 bases from J, with 10 bases between. The V gene's germline CDR1 is SGHDT and CDR2 YYEEEE. The CDR3 totals 14 residues. CDR3 bases: TGTGCCAGCAGCCTACTCCAAATGAACACTGAAGCTTTCTTT. Amino acid sequence: CASSLLQMNTEAFF.

J is TRBJ2-7 and V is TRBV10-3; D is unresolved. There are 13 residues in the CDR3. Germline lookup yields CDR1 ENHRY and CDR2 SYGVKD. The V end was cut by 0 bases, the J end by 0 bases, with 3 bases between. CDR3 coding DNA: TGTGCCATCAGTGAGTCCCCCTCCTACGAGCAGTACTTC. Its protein product is CAISESPSYEQYF.

The chain couples TRBV29-1 to TRBJ2-3; D is perhaps TRBD1 (5 bases). The CDR3 is 13 residues long. From germline, CDR1 is SQVTM and CDR2 ANQGSEA. V dropped 2 bases and J dropped 5 bases, with 11 bases sitting between them. The CDR3 is CSVEPDNVDTQYF. CDR3 bases: TGCAGCGTTGAACCGGACAACGTAGATACGCAGTATTTT.

The chain uses TRBV5-1 and TRBJ1-3; tentative D call: TRBD1 (5 bases). The CDR3 sequence is 15 residues long. Trimming took 2 bases from V and 2 from J, leaving 11 bases between them. Germline lookup yields CDR1 SGHRS and CDR2 YFSETQ. Here the CDR3 reads CASSFLGEAGNTIYF. The CDR3 nucleotides read TGCGCCAGCAGCTTCTTAGGGGAAGCTGGAAACACCATATATTTT.

V is TRBV7-2 and J is TRBJ2-3; D is possibly TRBD2 (6 bases). Germline values: CDR1 SGHTA, CDR2 FQGNSA. The CDR3 has 16 residues. V gave up 5 bases and J gave up 0 bases, with 15 bases separating them. DNA of the CDR3: TGTGCCAGCAGCCCGAGACTAGGCGCTAGCACAGATACGCAGTATTTT. Translation gives CASSPRLGASTDTQYF.

V is TRBV25-1 and J is TRBJ1-2; 7 bases align to TRBD1. Per the germline V gene, CDR1 is MGHDK and CDR2 is SYGVNS. This CDR3 spans 14 amino acids. V trimming: 6 bases; J trimming: 3 bases; junction bases outside the gene matches: 7. Written as DNA, the CDR3 is TGTGCCAGCAGGGGGGACAGCCGCTACTATGGCTACACCTTC. Translating it yields CASRGDSRYYGYTF.

This clone has just a few counts. The V gene is TRBV12-5, the J gene TRBJ2-1; tentative D call: TRBD2 (6 bases). V was shortened by 5 bases and J by 4 bases, with 27 bases between the two germline ends. CDR1 is LGHNT and CDR2 is FRNRAP in the germline V gene. CDR3 length equals 19 residues. CDR3 bases: TGTGCTAGTGGTCCCGAGCATGGGAGCGGGCTAGGCCAATACAATGAGCAGTTCTTC. Its protein product is CASGPEHGSGLGQYNEQFF.

This sequence joins TRBV6-5 and TRBJ1-5; tentatively, D is TRBD1 (5 bases). The CDR3 is made up of 15 amino acids. Germline values: CDR1 MNHEY, CDR2 SVGAGI. Trimming removed 0 bases at V and 7 bases at J, with 13 bases between. CDR3 sequence (DNA): TGTGCCAGCAGTTACTCCAGGGACGTTGCCCAGCCCCAGCATTTT. Amino acid sequence: CASSYSRDVAQPQHF.

The chain recombines TRBV7-3 with TRBJ2-3, with D uncertain. Germline CDR1 is SGHTA and CDR2 is FQGTGA. This CDR3 spans 17 amino acids. V was clipped by 1 base and J by 0 bases, with 14 bases between them. The CDR3 sequence: CASSLNGANPSTDTQYF. The CDR3 bases are TGTGCCAGCAGCTTAAATGGAGCGAACCCAAGCACAGATACGCAGTATTTT.

This CDR3 reads CASSSLGAGEETQYF. The CDR3 DNA follows: TGTGCCAGCAGCTCCCTCGGGGCGGGAGAAGAGACCCAGTACTTC. The V gene is TRBV9, the J gene TRBJ2-5; 7 nucleotides align to TRBD2. The CDR3 covers 15 residues. The junction had 9 bases not matched to a gene; V was cut back by 4 bases and J by 3 bases. Germline values: CDR1 SGDLS, CDR2 YYNGEE.

This chain's CDR3 is CASSPEFRGENWNTIYF. CDR3 nucleotides: TGTGCCAGCTCACCCGAGTTCCGGGGTGAGAATTGGAACACCATATATTTT. The V and J genes are TRBV18 and TRBJ1-3; D is undetermined. Trimming stripped 3 bases from V and 7 bases from J, with 22 bases between. Germline CDR1 reads KGHSH; CDR2 reads LQKENI. The CDR3 has 17 amino acids.

The chain has TRBV18 and TRBJ2-7; D tentatively fits TRBD1 or TRBD2 (5 bases each). The CDR3 is 14 residues long. The germline CDR1 and CDR2 sequences are KGHSH and LQKENI. Between the trimmed V and J ends, which lost 0 bases and 4 bases, there was a span of 10 bases. The CDR3 coding sequence is TGTGCCAGCTCACCACCGGCCAGGGAGTACGAGCAGTACTTC. Protein product: CASSPPAREYEQYF.

The genes are TRBV7-2 and TRBJ1-2; 10 nucleotides line up with TRBD1. The CDR3 runs 16 residues. Germline V CDR1 and CDR2: SGHTA, FQGNSA. With 5 bases clipped from V and 7 bases from J, the junction kept 13 bases outside the gene matches. CDR3 sequence reads: CASSLRTGGSESGYTF. CDR3 sequence (DNA): TGTGCCAGCAGCCTCCGGACAGGGGGTTCCGAAAGTGGCTACACCTTC. The full variable domain, its missing parts supplied by reference TRBV7-2 and TRBJ1-2, is GAGVSQSPSNKVTEKGKDVELRCDPISGHTALYWYRQSLGQGLEFLIYFQGNSAPDKSGLPSDRFSAERTGGSVSTLTIQRTQQEDSAVYLCASSLRTGGSESGYTFGSGTRLTVV.

This rearrangement joins TRBV30 to TRBJ2-1; 10 nucleotides agree with TRBD2. Germline CDR1 reads GTSNPN; CDR2 reads SVGIG (reference sequence). The length of the CDR3 is 15 residues. With V trimmed by 4 bases and J by 8 bases, 11 bases remained unmatched. The CDR3 DNA reads TGTGCCTGGAACCCCCAGCGGGGGGGATCTTATGAGCAGTTCTTC. This codes for CAWNPQRGGSYEQFF.

This chain joins TRBV6-5 and TRBJ2-7, with D maybe TRBD2 (5 bases). CDR3 length equals 14 residues. The germline V and J ends were trimmed by 2 bases and 5 bases, with 13 bases remaining between them. CDR1 is MNHEY, CDR2 SVGAGI, per germline. The CDR3 protein is CASSYQRQGHEQYF. In DNA form, the CDR3 reads TGTGCCAGCAGTTACCAGCGGCAAGGGCACGAGCAGTACTTC.

V usage is TRBV5-1 and J usage is TRBJ1-6; D is perhaps TRBD1 (6 bases). Germline assignment: CDR1 SGHRS and CDR2 YFSETQ. The V end was cut by 4 bases, the J end by 1 base, with 15 bases between. CDR3 length equals 17 residues. DNA for the CDR3: TGCGCCAGCAGCAGCACAGGGAGGGGGTCCTATAATTCACCCCTCCACTTT. This sequence encodes CASSSTGRGSYNSPLHF.

The V gene is TRBV6-1, the J gene TRBJ1-1; D remains unclear. Trimming took 10 bases from V and 4 from J, leaving 10 bases between them. The germline V gene encodes CDR1 MNHNS and CDR2 SASEGT. The CDR3 has 11 residues. The CDR3 loop is CATTILTEAFF. CDR3 nucleotides: TGTGCCACCACTATACTCACTGAAGCTTTCTTT.

This clone came up a few times. The CDR3 DNA follows: TGTGCCACCAGCAGGACTAGCGGGGATAACACCGGGGAGCTGTTTTTT. The encoded protein is CATSRTSGDNTGELFF. This chain links TRBV15 with TRBJ2-2, with 11 bases lining up with TRBD2. CDR1 is LNHNV and CDR2 is YYDKDF in the germline V gene (reference sequence). V was pared by 3 bases and J by 2 bases, with 2 bases of the junction left unmatched. The length of the CDR3 is 16 residues.

The chain uses TRBV9 and TRBJ1-1, with D perhaps TRBD1 (5 bases). The V and J ends lost 3 bases and 7 bases respectively, with 13 bases between them. The germline V gene has CDR1 SGDLS and CDR2 YYNGEE. This CDR3 spans 13 amino acids. The CDR3 region is CASSGQGRREAFF. CDR3 coding DNA: TGTGCCAGCAGCGGGCAGGGACGTCGTGAAGCTTTCTTT.

The chain employs TRBV6-5 and TRBJ2-2; 8 nucleotides line up with TRBD1. After removal of 0 bases from V and 4 bases from J, the junction contained 4 bases not matched to a gene. CDR3 length equals 16 residues. Germline V lookup: CDR1 MNHEY, CDR2 SVGAGI. Here the CDR3 reads CASSYSPGQGTGELFF. In nucleotides, the CDR3 is TGTGCCAGCAGTTACTCCCCCGGACAGGGCACCGGGGAGCTGTTTTTT.

The chain is built from TRBV28 and TRBJ1-5; a possible D gene is TRBD1 (6 bases). From germline, CDR1 is MDHEN and CDR2 SYDVKM. V lost 5 bases and J 5 bases, leaving 10 bases between the germline ends. The CDR3 spans 13 residues. The CDR3 is CASSPGVDQPQHF. For the CDR3, the DNA is TGTGCCAGCAGTCCAGGGGTGGATCAGCCCCAGCATTTT.

The rearrangement links TRBV18 to TRBJ2-7; 7 nucleotides agree with TRBD1. The V gene's germline CDR1 is KGHSH and CDR2 LQKENI. The V and J ends lost 3 bases and 1 base, in that order; junction bases with no gene match: 3. The CDR3 totals 14 residues. The DNA for the CDR3 is TGTGCCAGCTCACCGGGACAGCTATCCTACGAGCAGTACTTC. This sequence encodes CASSPGQLSYEQYF.

The chain employs TRBV2 and TRBJ1-3, with a possible D match to TRBD1 (5 bases). Trimming stripped 11 bases from V and 0 bases from J, with 14 bases between. Germline V gene sequence: CDR1 SNHLY, CDR2 FYNNEI. The CDR3 sequence is 14 residues long. CDR3 sequence reads: CAGRRGVSGNTIYF. The CDR3 DNA sequence: TGTGCCGGCCGGCGAGGGGTCTCTGGAAACACCATATATTTT.

This rearrangement joins TRBV5-6 to TRBJ1-2; TRBD1 is a possible D gene (5 bases). The V and J ends lost 4 bases and 0 bases respectively, with 13 bases between them. This CDR3 is 15 amino acids long. Germline lookup yields CDR1 SGHDT and CDR2 YYEEEE. For the CDR3, the DNA is TGTGCCAGCAGCGCTGGGGCATTTACTAACTATGGCTACACCTTC. Its protein is CASSAGAFTNYGYTF.

The chain uses TRBV30 and TRBJ2-3; 12 bases match TRBD2. Germline loops: CDR1 GTSNPN, CDR2 SVGIG (reference sequence). The CDR3 totals 17 residues. V shed 1 base, J shed 0 bases, and the junction held 5 bases outside the gene matches. CDR3 residues: CAWSGSSGGGSTDTQYF. CDR3 in DNA: TGTGCCTGGAGTGGCTCTAGCGGGGGGGGTAGCACAGATACGCAGTATTTT.

The CDR3 nucleotides are TGCGCCAGCAGCTTGTCTAGCGGAGTAGATACGCAGTATTTT. Translated: CASSLSSGVDTQYF. The chain has TRBV5-1 and TRBJ2-3; 7 positions agree with TRBD2. CDR1 and CDR2 (germline): SGHRS, YFSETQ. The CDR3 sequence is 14 residues long. With 1 base clipped from V and 5 bases from J, the junction kept 4 bases outside the gene matches.

This chain links TRBV7-9 with TRBJ2-3; D is tentatively TRBD1 or TRBD2 (6 bases each). Per germline, CDR1 SEHNR and CDR2 FQNEAQ (reference sequence). The CDR3 extends over 14 amino acids. Trimming pared 3 bases from V and 5 bases from J, leaving 12 bases between. CDR3 DNA: TGTGCCAGCAGCTTTGGGGGGCAGGGAGATACGCAGTATTTT. This translates into CASSFGGQGDTQYF.

The CDR3 DNA sequence: TGTGCCATCAGTGATACAGGAAACACCGGGGAGCTGTTTTTT. Its translation is CAISDTGNTGELFF. The chain links TRBV10-3 to TRBJ2-2, with D tentatively TRBD1 (5 bases). The V and J ends lost 3 bases and 2 bases respectively, with 7 bases between them. This CDR3 is 14 amino acids long. Per the germline V gene, CDR1 is ENHRY and CDR2 is SYGVKD.

J is TRBJ1-3 and V is TRBV30; D uncertain. V was pared by 0 bases and J by 4 bases, with 13 bases between. Germline assignment: CDR1 GTSNPN and CDR2 SVGIG (reference sequence). The CDR3 length is 15 residues. CDR3 protein: CAWSVGTQKGNTIYF. For the CDR3, the DNA is TGTGCCTGGAGTGTGGGTACCCAAAAGGGAAACACCATATATTTT.